The 21 T cell receptor beta chains below come from one sample, sequenced in a study of shared clonotypes between healthy human individuals (dated by TCRdb to 2020 to 2021). To prepare the library, the immunoSEQ multiplex PCR assay was applied. In its TCRdb copy, this immuneACCESS table keeps in-frame sequences only and misses some clones. Where compared with another copy, unresolved V genes explain less than half of these, and the others have no known cause. The sample table shows 2 million to 2.5 million clones, and 90% to 96% are seen once. The biggest ten clones account for 0.1% to 0.15% of the sample. Sample: naive CD4+ T cells sorted from blood. The sample's cell subset or site, from its label and the paper: CD45RA+ positively selected. The receptors here all came from a man between 18 and 35 years old in good health.

The V call is TRBV30, the J call TRBJ1-1; possibly TRBD1 for D (6 bases). Per the germline V gene, CDR1 is GTSNPN and CDR2 is SVGIG (reference sequence). The CDR3 is 13 residues long. Trimming took 6 bases from V and 1 from J, leaving 12 bases between them. The DNA for the CDR3 is TGTGCCTGTACAGGGTTACAGAACACTGAAGCTTTCTTT. It specifies CACTGLQNTEAFF.

The gene calls are TRBV4-3 and TRBJ2-7, with D possibly matching TRBD1 (6 bases). The germline V gene encodes CDR1 LGHNA and CDR2 YSLEER. The CDR3 consists of 16 residues. Deletions cut 0 bases from V and 3 bases from J, with 15 bases between. In DNA, the CDR3 is TGCGCCAGCAGCCAAGATTGGAGACAGGCGTTCTACGAGCAGTACTTC. Translated, it gives CASSQDWRQAFYEQYF.

In nucleotides, the CDR3 is TGTGCCAGCATGAAGGACGGGAATAGCAATCAGCCCCAGCATTTT. Translating it yields CASMKDGNSNQPQHF. The rearrangement joins TRBV6-1 to TRBJ1-5, with unresolved D. V lost 7 bases and J lost 0, with 13 bases in between. Germline values: CDR1 MNHNS, CDR2 SASEGT. The CDR3 sequence is 15 residues long.

This chain joins TRBV4-1 and TRBJ1-4, with D unclear. The CDR3 length is 14 residues. V was clipped by 1 base and J by 8 bases, with 11 bases between them. Germline CDR1 is MGHRA and CDR2 is YSYEKL. CDR3 sequence (DNA): TGCGCCAGCAGCCAAGTGGGTATGGGGGAAAAACTGTTTTTT. Protein: CASSQVGMGEKLFF.

The DNA for the CDR3 is TGTGCCAGCAGCTTAAGCCACGGTCATAGCAATCAGCCCCAGCATTTT. This encodes CASSLSHGHSNQPQHF. The chain uses TRBV7-2 and TRBJ1-5; D gene ambiguous. Germline V CDR1 and CDR2: SGHTA, FQGNSA. V lost 2 bases and J lost 0, with 11 bases in between. The CDR3 has 16 amino acids.

The CDR3 loop is CASTTWGGRAYGYTF. The CDR3 bases are TGTGCCAGCACCACATGGGGGGGTCGAGCCTATGGCTACACCTTC. The chain links TRBV5-4 to TRBJ1-2; a weak D match, TRBD1 (5 bases). Trimming pared 6 bases from V and 4 bases from J, leaving 19 bases between. CDR1 is SGHNT, CDR2 YYREEE, per germline (reference sequence). This CDR3 has 15 amino acids.

This chain connects TRBV19 to TRBJ1-2; 8 bases fit TRBD1. From germline, CDR1 is LNHDA and CDR2 SQIVND (reference sequence). CDR3 size: 12 residues. V was pared by 11 bases and J by 4 bases, with 6 bases of the junction left unmatched. The CDR3 protein is CASDRGGYGYTF. The CDR3 nucleotides read TGTGCCTCAGACAGGGGCGGCTATGGCTACACCTTC.

V and J are TRBV30 and TRBJ1-6; the D gene is possibly TRBD1 (5 bases). This CDR3 contains 11 residues. Trimming stripped 5 bases from V and 11 bases from J, with 10 bases between. Germline CDR1 and CDR2: GTSNPN and SVGIG (reference sequence). The CDR3 DNA reads TGTGCCTGGGAAAGGGGCGCACCCCTCCACTTT. This gives the protein CAWERGAPLHF.

This clone has more than one count but fewer than ten. The CDR3 region has the DNA TGTGCCAGCAGTTACTCAGGGTCTGGGCACACTGAAGCTTTCTTT. It encodes CASSYSGSGHTEAFF. The V and J genes are TRBV6-6 and TRBJ1-1; D is uncertain. The CDR3 totals 15 residues. V dropped 0 bases and J dropped 3 bases, with 11 bases sitting between them. The V gene's germline CDR1 is MNHNY and CDR2 SVGAGI (reference sequence).

CDR3 protein: CASTGGQLQETQYF. As DNA, the CDR3 is TGTGCCAGCACCGGGGGACAGCTACAAGAGACCCAGTACTTC. The chain couples TRBV2 to TRBJ2-5, with D possibly being TRBD1 (7 bases). This CDR3 is built from 14 residues. V shed 7 bases and J shed 2 bases, with 14 bases lying between them. The germline gives CDR1 SNHLY, CDR2 FYNNEI.

About this clone itself: One end of the junction fails to match germline, which may point to a read error. The chain links TRBV7-7 to TRBJ2-5; TRBD2 aligns across 13 bases. The CDR3 runs 16 residues. CDR1 and CDR2 from the germline V gene are SSHAT and FNYEAQ (reference sequence). CDR3 sequence: CASSSGTSGTGETQYF. The DNA of the CDR3 is TGTGCTAGCAGCTCCGGGACTAGCGGGACTGGGGAGACCCAGTACTTC.

The chain combines TRBV5-6 with TRBJ1-2; D is uncertain. The CDR3 is 14 residues long. From germline, CDR1 is SGHDT and CDR2 YYEEEE. V was cut by 0 bases and J by 4 bases, with 10 bases left in between. CDR3 sequence (DNA): TGTGCCAGCAGCTTGGGTGGACTCTCCTATGGCTACACCTTC. It is translated as CASSLGGLSYGYTF.

The chain employs TRBV2 and TRBJ2-5; D might be TRBD1 or TRBD2, each matching 5 bases. V lost 8 bases and J lost 7, with 11 bases in between. Germline V gene lookup returns CDR1 SNHLY and CDR2 FYNNEI. CDR3 length: 11 residues. The CDR3 DNA follows: TGTGCCAGCGGGCATGGGGGGACCCAGTACTTC. Translation: CASGHGGTQYF.

The gene calls are TRBV6-1 and TRBJ1-5; tentative D call: TRBD1 (5 bases). Between the trimmed V and J ends, which lost 0 bases and 1 base, there was a span of 13 bases. The CDR3 totals 17 residues. CDR1 is MNHNS, CDR2 SASEGT, per germline. CDR3 in DNA: TGTGCCAGCAGTGAAGCGCAGAGGGGCAGGAGCAATCAGCCCCAGCATTTT. As protein: CASSEAQRGRSNQPQHF.

The genes are TRBV28 and TRBJ1-2; D is unclear. Trimming took off 3 bases at V and 7 bases at J, with 15 bases between the two ends. CDR1 is MDHEN and CDR2 is SYDVKM in the germline V gene. This CDR3 contains 14 residues. The CDR3 spells CASSLRQPAGGYTF. The CDR3 region has the DNA TGTGCCAGCAGTTTGAGGCAGCCAGCGGGTGGCTACACCTTC.

This chain joins TRBV9 and TRBJ2-7, with 8 positions matching TRBD1. The germline V gene encodes CDR1 SGDLS and CDR2 YYNGEE. V shed 4 bases and J 0 bases; nucleotides not matched to a gene: 6. CDR3 length: 15 amino acids. CDR3 region: CASSPHGTGSYEQYF. CDR3 in DNA: TGTGCCAGCAGCCCACACGGGACAGGCTCCTACGAGCAGTACTTC.

The V and J genes are TRBV2 and TRBJ1-5; 9 bases map to TRBD1. There are 13 residues in the CDR3. Germline CDR1 is SNHLY and CDR2 is FYNNEI. The V segment lost 6 bases and the J segment 7 bases; nucleotides outside the gene matches: 4. The CDR3 is CASRGTGQQPQHF. The CDR3 DNA reads TGTGCCAGCAGGGGGACAGGGCAGCAGCCCCAGCATTTT.

This chain links TRBV30 with TRBJ1-2, with 8 bases fitting TRBD1. The CDR3 runs 12 residues. V lost 5 bases and J lost 3; bases outside the gene matches: 2. The V gene's germline CDR1 is GTSNPN and CDR2 SVGIG (reference sequence). The CDR3 DNA follows: TGTGCCTGGGGACAGGGTGACTATGGCTACACCTTC. Protein: CAWGQGDYGYTF.

The chain uses TRBV7-9 and TRBJ2-3; 11 nucleotides line up with TRBD2. Trimming removed 3 bases from V and 6 bases from J; junction bases left unmatched: 8. The CDR3 totals 16 residues. The V gene's germline CDR1 is SEHNR and CDR2 FQNEAQ (reference sequence). This CDR3 is CASSFPSGGQADTQYF. The CDR3, as DNA: TGTGCCAGCAGCTTTCCTAGCGGGGGGCAAGCGGATACGCAGTATTTT.

This chain uses TRBV25-1 with TRBJ1-1; the D is unclear. V lost 5 bases and J lost 3, with 16 bases in between. Germline CDR1 reads MGHDK; CDR2 reads SYGVNS. CDR3 size: 15 residues. Here the CDR3 DNA reads TGTGCCAGCAGTAAGACGGGTAAGGAGGACACTGAAGCTTTCTTT. Translation gives CASSKTGKEDTEAFF.

The V and J genes are TRBV4-1 and TRBJ2-5, with 8 positions matching TRBD2. The CDR3 runs 16 residues. V lost 0 bases and J lost 5; bases outside the gene matches: 8. Germline assignment: CDR1 MGHRA and CDR2 YSYEKL. For the CDR3, the DNA is TGCGCCAGCAGCCAAGATCGAAGCGGGAGACTGGAGACCCAGTACTTC. Its protein is CASSQDRSGRLETQYF.